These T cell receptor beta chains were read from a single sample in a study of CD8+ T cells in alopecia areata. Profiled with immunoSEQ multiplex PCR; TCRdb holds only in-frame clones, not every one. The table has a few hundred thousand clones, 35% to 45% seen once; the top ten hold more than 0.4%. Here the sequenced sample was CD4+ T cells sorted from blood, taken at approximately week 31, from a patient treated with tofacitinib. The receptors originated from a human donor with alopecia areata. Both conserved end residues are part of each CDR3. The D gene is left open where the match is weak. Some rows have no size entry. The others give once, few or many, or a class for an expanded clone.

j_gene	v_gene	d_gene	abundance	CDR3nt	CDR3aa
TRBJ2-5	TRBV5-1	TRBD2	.	TGCGCCAGCAGCCGAGCGACTAGCGGTGCTCAAGAGACCCAGTACTTC	CASSRATSGAQETQYF
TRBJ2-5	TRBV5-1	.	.	TGCGCCAGCAGCTTGATGGGGGCCGAAGAGACCCAGTACTTC	CASSLMGAEETQYF
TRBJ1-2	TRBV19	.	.	TGTGCCAGTACCACGACAGACTATGGCTACACCTTC	CASTTTDYGYTF
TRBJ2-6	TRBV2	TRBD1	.	TGTGCCAGCAGTGCCGACAGGGCTGGGGCCAACGTCCTGACTTTC	CASSADRAGANVLTF
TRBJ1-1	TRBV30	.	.	TGTGCCTGGCGTGCCTTTGGAACTGAAGCTTTCTTT	CAWRAFGTEAFF
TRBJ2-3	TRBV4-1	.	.	TGCGCCAGCAGCCAAGGGTCCAGGGGGGGCACAGATACGCAGTATTTT	CASSQGSRGGTDTQYF
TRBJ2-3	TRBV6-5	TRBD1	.	TGTGCCAGCAGCACCCGACAGGGGCCAGATACGCAGTATTTT	CASSTRQGPDTQYF
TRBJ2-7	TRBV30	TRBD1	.	TGTGCCGGGGACAGGTTCCCCTACGAGCAGTACTTC	CAGDRFPYEQYF
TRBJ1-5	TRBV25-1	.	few	TGTGCCAGCGGGGGGGCAGGGAACGGCCAGCCCCAGCATTTT	CASGGAGNGQPQHF
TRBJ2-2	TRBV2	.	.	TGTGCCATTTCGGGGGTCTACACCGGGGAGCTGTTTTTT	CAISGVYTGELFF
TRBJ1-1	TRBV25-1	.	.	TGTGCCAGCAGTGTGGCGGGAGGTAACACTGAAGCTTTCTTT	CASSVAGGNTEAFF
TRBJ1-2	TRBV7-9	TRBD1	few	TGTGCCAGCAGCTTGGACAGGGTAGGAGGCTACACCTTC	CASSLDRVGGYTF
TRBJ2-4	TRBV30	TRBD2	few	TGTGCCTGGAGTGGAGGGAGGGACATTCAGTACTTC	CAWSGGRDIQYF
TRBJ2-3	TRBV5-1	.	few	TGCGCCAGCAGCTTGGGGGGGAACACAGATACGCAGTATTTT	CASSLGGNTDTQYF
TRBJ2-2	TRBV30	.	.	TGTGCCTGGAGGACTTTAACCGGCACCGGGGAGCTGTTTTTT	CAWRTLTGTGELFF
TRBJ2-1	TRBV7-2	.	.	TGTGCCAGCAGCTTAGACTTCATTGGTGAGCAGTTCTTC	CASSLDFIGEQFF
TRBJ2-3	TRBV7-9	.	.	TGTGCCAGCAGCTTAATGGGCACAGATACGCAGTATTTT	CASSLMGTDTQYF
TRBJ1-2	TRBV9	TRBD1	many	TGTGCCAGCAGCTCCCGGGACAGGGGCTACTATGGCTACACCTTC	CASSSRDRGYYGYTF
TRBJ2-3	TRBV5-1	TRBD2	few	TGCGCCAGCAGCTTGGATGGTAGCGGGTTCACAGATACGCAGTATTTT	CASSLDGSGFTDTQYF
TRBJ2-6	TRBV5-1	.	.	TGCGCCAGCAAGGGCTCTGGGGCCAACGTCCTGACTTTC	CASKGSGANVLTF
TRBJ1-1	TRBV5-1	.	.	TGCGCCAGCACCCCGGCAGGGGACACTGAAGCTTTCTTT	CASTPAGDTEAFF
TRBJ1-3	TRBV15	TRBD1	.	TGTGCCACCAGCAGAGATCCGTGGACAGGGCCTGGAAACACCATATATTTT	CATSRDPWTGPGNTIYF
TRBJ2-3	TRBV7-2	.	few	TGTGCCAGCAGCTTAGACAGGCGCACAGATACGCAGTATTTT	CASSLDRRTDTQYF
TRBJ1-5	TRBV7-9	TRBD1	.	TGTGCCAGCAGCTCTACAGGGGGAGGCCAGCCCCAGCATTTT	CASSSTGGGQPQHF
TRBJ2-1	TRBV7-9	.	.	TGTGCCAGCAGCTTATCCCTTTGGGAGAGGAATGAGCAGTTCTTC	CASSLSLWERNEQFF
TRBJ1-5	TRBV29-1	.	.	TGCAGCGTTGTTCAAGGAGGGTCCAATCAGCCCCAGCATTTT	CSVVQGGSNQPQHF
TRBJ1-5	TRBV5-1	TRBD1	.	TGCGCCAGCAGCGAGGGAGGACAGGCGGAACAGCCCCAGCATTTT	CASSEGGQAEQPQHF
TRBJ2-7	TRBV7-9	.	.	TGTGCCAGCAGCTTTCATAGGGGCGAGCAGTACTTC	CASSFHRGEQYF
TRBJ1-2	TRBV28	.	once	TGTGCCAGCAGTTTTGGGATTCGGGGGGCTGTTGACTACACCTTC	CASSFGIRGAVDYTF
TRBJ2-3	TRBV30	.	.	TGTGCCTGGAGTGTATCAGGGGATACGCAGTATTTT	CAWSVSGDTQYF
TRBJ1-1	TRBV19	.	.	TGTGCCAGTAGTATTCGGGCCGCCCTTGCCACTGAAGCTTTCTTT	CASSIRAALATEAFF
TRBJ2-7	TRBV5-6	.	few	TGTGCCAGCAGCTCCTCGGGGGTCCGGGATCTCTACTACGAGCAGTACTTC	CASSSSGVRDLYYEQYF
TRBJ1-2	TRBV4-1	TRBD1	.	TGCGCCAGCAGGACTTCCCGGGACAGGGGACCGGAGATGAGCTACACCTTC	CASRTSRDRGPEMSYTF
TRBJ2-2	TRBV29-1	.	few	TGCAGCGTCCATGTCGGGGGTCATCTGACCGGGGAGCTGTTTTTT	CSVHVGGHLTGELFF
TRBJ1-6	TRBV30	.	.	TGTGCCTGGAGCCGGGACGGGAATTCACCCCTCCACTTT	CAWSRDGNSPLHF
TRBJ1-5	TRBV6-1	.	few	TGTGCCAGCAGTGAAGTTACCGATCAGCCCCAGCATTTT	CASSEVTDQPQHF
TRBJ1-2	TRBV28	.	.	TGTGCCAGCAGTTTATACTGGGGCTACACCTTC	CASSLYWGYTF
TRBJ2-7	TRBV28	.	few	TGTGCCAGCAGGCCCCCGCCTTACAGGGCCTACGAGCAGTACTTC	CASRPPPYRAYEQYF
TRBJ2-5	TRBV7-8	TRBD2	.	TGTGCCAGCAGCTGGGGACTAGCGGGAGGAGAGACCCAGTACTTC	CASSWGLAGGETQYF
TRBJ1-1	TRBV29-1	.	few	TGCAGCGTTGAAGTTCGGGCAGGGTTTATGAACACTGAAGCTTTCTTT	CSVEVRAGFMNTEAFF
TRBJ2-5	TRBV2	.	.	TGTGCCAGCCAAGGGACATCGGAGACCCAGTACTTC	CASQGTSETQYF
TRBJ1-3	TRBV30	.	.	TGTGCCTGGAGTTCCGGGCGTGGAAACACCATATATTTT	CAWSSGRGNTIYF